What follows describes a single T cell receptor beta chain. TCRdb keeps only in-frame clones here, not all; method: immunoSEQ multiplex PCR. Of hundreds of thousands of clones detected, about 95% appear once; the ten largest clones hold about 0.11%. Selected positively for CCR7 and CD45RO-negative, naive CD8 cells excluded terminally differentiated effector memory CD45RA+ cells. The data were obtained in a study of shared clonotypes between healthy human individuals. The CDR3 length is 17 residues. The germline V gene has CDR1 MDHEN and CDR2 SYDVKM. V was pared by 4 bases and J by 6 bases, with 11 bases of the junction left unmatched.

The gene calls are TRBV28 and TRBJ2-3; TRBD2 aligns across 12 bases. Source material: naive CD8+ T cells sorted from blood. This receptor was identified in a woman younger than 45 in good health. The CDR3 DNA sequence: TGTGCCAGCAGTTCTGCCTCTAGCGGGAGGGCCTGGGATACGCAGTATTTT. Its translation: CASSSASSGRAWDTQYF.